The present entry profiles one T cell receptor beta chain with its context. The same CDR3 also results from other DNA sequences found in this sample. This entry is derived from a study of shared clonotypes between healthy human individuals. The CDR3 length is 15 residues. The V gene's germline CDR1 is SGHTA and CDR2 FQGTGA. Deletions cut 0 bases from V and 2 bases from J, with 8 bases between. This table comes from immunoSEQ multiplex PCR, and its TCRdb copy is limited to in-frame clones, with some not included. The data hold around 2,000,000 clones, with 85% to 95% observed a single time. This clonotype was obtained from a man between 18 and 35 years old in good health. Sequencing was performed on naive CD4+ T cells sorted from blood. Subset given: CD45RA+ positively selected. The V and J genes are TRBV7-3 and TRBJ2-1; possibly TRBD1 for D (6 bases). The CDR3 protein is CASSLTGTPYNEQFF. CDR3 DNA sequence: TGTGCCAGCAGCTTAACCGGGACACCCTACAATGAGCAGTTCTTC. Full variable domain (outside the CDR3, taken from reference TRBV7-3 and TRBJ2-1): GAGVSQTPSNKVTEKGKYVELRCDPISGHTALYWYRQSLGQGPEFLIYFQGTGAADDSGLPNDRFFAVRPEGSVSTLKIQRTERGDSAVYLCASSLTGTPYNEQFFGPGTRLTVL.